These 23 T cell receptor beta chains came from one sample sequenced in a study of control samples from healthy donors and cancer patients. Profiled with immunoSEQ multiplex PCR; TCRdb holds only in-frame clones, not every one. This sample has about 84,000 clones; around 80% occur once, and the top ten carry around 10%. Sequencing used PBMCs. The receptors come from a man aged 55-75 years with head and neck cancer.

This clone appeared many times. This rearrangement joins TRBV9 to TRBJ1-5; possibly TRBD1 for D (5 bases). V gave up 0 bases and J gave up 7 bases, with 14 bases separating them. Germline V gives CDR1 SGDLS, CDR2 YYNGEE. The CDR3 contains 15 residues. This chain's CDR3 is CASSVAERGRQPQHF. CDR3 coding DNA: TGTGCCAGCAGCGTAGCTGAGAGGGGCAGACAGCCCCAGCATTTT. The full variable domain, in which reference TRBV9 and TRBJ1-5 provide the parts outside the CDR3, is DSGVTQTPKHLITATGQRVTLRCSPRSGDLSVYWYQQSLDQGLQFLIQYYNGEERAKGNILERFSAQQFPDLHSELNLSSLELGDSALYFCASSVAERGRQPQHFGDGTRLSIL.

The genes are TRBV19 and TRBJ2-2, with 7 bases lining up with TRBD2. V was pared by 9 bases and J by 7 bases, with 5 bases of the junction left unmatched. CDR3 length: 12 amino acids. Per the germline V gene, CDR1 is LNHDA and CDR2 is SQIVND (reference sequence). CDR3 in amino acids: CASGRNGGELFF. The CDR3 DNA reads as TGTGCCAGCGGGAGGAATGGCGGGGAGCTGTTTTTT.

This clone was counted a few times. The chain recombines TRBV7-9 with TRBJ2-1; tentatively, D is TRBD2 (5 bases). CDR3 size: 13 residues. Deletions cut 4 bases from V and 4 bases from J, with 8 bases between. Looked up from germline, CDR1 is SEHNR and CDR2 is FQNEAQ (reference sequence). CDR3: CASSSWTYNEQFF. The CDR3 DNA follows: TGTGCCAGCAGCTCGTGGACTTACAATGAGCAGTTCTTC.

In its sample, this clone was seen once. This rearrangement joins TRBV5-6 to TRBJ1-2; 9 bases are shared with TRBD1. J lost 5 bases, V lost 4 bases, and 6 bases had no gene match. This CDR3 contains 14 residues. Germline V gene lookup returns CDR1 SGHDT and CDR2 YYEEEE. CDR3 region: CASSPTGTGYGYTF. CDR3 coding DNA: TGTGCCAGCAGCCCTACCGGGACAGGGTATGGCTACACCTTC.

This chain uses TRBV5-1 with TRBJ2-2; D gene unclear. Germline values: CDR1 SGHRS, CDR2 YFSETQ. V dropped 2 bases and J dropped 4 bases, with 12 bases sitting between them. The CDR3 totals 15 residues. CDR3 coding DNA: TGCGCCAGCAGCTTCTCGACCCTAGGCACCGGGGAGCTGTTTTTT. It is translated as CASSFSTLGTGELFF.

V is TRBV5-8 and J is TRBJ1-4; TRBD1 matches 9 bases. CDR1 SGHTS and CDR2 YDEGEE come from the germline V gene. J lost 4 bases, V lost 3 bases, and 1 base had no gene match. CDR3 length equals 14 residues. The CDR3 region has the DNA TGTGCCAGCAGCTCGGGACAGGGTAATGAAAAACTGTTTTTT. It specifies CASSSGQGNEKLFF.

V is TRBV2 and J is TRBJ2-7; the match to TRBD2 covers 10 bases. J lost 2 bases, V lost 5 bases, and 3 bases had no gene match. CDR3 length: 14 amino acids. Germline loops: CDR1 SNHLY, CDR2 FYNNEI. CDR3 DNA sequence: TGTGCCAGCAGTTTAGCGGGAGGACCCTACGAGCAGTACTTC. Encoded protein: CASSLAGGPYEQYF.

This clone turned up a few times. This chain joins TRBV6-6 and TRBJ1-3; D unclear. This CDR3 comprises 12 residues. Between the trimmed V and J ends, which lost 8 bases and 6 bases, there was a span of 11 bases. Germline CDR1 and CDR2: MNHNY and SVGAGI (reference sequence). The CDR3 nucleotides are TGTGCCAGCCGAGCCGAGGAAAACACCATATATTTT. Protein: CASRAEENTIYF.

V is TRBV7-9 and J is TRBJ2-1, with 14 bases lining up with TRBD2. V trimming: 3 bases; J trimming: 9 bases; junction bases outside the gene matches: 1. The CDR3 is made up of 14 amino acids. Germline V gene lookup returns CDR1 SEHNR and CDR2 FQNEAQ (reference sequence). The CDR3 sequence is CASSFGTSGSEQFF. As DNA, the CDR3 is TGTGCCAGCAGCTTCGGGACTAGCGGGAGTGAGCAGTTCTTC.

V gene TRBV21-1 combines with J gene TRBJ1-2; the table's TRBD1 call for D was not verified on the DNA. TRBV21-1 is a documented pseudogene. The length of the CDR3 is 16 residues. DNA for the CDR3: TGTGCCAGCAGCTCTGAGGTGGGGACAGTGGGATATGGCTACACCTTC. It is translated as CASSSEVGTVGYGYTF.

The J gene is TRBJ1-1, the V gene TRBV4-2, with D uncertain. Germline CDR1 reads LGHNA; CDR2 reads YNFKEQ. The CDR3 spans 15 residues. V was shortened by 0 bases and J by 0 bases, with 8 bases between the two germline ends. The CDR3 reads CASSQDLSLNTEAFF. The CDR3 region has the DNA TGTGCCAGCAGCCAAGATCTTTCCCTGAACACTGAAGCTTTCTTT.

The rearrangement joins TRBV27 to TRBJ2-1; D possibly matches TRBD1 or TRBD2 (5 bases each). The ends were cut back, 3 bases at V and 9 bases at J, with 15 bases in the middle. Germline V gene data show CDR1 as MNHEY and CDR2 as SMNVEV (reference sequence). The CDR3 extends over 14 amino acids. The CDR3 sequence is CASSFLGGSGEQFF. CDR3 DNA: TGTGCCAGCAGTTTTCTTGGGGGTTCCGGTGAGCAGTTCTTC.

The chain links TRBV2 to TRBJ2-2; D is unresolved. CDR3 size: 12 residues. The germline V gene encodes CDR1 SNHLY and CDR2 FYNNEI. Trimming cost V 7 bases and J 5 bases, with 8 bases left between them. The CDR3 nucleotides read TGTGCCAGCAAGCTCGGGACCGGGGAGCTGTTTTTT. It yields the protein CASKLGTGELFF.

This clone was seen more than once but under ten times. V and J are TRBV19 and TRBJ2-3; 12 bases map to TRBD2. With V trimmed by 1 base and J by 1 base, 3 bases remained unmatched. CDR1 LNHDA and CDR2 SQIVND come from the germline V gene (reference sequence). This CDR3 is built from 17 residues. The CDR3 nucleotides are TGTGCCAGTAGTATAGGGACTAGCGGGATTGGCACAGATACGCAGTATTTT. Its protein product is CASSIGTSGIGTDTQYF. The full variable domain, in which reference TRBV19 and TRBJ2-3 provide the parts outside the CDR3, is DGGITQSPKYLFRKEGQNVTLSCEQNLNHDAMYWYRQDPGQGLRLIYYSQIVNDFQKGDIAEGYSVSREKKESFPLTVTSAQKNPTAFYLCASSIGTSGIGTDTQYFGPGTRLTVL.

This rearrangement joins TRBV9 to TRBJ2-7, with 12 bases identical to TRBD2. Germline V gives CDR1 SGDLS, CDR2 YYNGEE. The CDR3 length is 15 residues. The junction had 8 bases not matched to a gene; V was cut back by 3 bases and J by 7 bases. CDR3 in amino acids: CASSARLAGVGEQYF. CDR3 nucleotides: TGTGCCAGCAGCGCCCGACTAGCGGGAGTAGGGGAGCAGTACTTC.

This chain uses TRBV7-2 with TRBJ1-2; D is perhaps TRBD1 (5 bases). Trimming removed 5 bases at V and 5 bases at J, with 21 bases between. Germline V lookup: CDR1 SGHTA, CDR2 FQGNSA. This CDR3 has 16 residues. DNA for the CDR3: TGTGCCAGCAGCCCGGGGCCTTATGAGCTCCTTTATGGCTACACCTTC. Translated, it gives CASSPGPYELLYGYTF.

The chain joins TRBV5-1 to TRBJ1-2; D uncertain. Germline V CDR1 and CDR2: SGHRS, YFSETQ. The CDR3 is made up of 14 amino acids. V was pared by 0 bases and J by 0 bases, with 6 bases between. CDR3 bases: TGCGCCAGCAGCTTGGGGCAGGCTAACTATGGCTACACCTTC. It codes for CASSLGQANYGYTF.

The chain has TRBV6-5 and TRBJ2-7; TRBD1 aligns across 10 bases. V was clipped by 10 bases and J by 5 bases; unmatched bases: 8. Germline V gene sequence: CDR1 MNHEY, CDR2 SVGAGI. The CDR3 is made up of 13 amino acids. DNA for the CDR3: TGTGCCACCACCGGGACAGGGGCCCACGAGCAGTACTTC. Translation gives CATTGTGAHEQYF.

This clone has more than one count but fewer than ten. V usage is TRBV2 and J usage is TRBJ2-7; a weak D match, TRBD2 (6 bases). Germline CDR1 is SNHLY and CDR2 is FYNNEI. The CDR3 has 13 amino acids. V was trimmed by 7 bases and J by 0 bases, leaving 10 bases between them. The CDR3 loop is CASNLANSYEQYF. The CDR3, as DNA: TGTGCCAGCAATCTAGCGAACTCCTACGAGCAGTACTTC.

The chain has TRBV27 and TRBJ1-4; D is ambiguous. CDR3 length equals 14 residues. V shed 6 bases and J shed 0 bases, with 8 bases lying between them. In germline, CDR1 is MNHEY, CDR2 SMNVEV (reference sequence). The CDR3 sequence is CASRGSATNEKLFF. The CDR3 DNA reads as TGTGCCAGCAGGGGTTCGGCAACTAATGAAAAACTGTTTTTT.

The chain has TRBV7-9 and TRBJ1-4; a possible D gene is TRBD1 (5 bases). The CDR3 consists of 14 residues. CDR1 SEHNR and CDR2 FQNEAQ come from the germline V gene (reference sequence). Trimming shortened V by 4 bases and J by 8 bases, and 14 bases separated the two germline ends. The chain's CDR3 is CASSSWGLGEKLFF. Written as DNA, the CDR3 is TGTGCCAGCAGCTCGTGGGGGTTGGGGGAAAAACTGTTTTTT.

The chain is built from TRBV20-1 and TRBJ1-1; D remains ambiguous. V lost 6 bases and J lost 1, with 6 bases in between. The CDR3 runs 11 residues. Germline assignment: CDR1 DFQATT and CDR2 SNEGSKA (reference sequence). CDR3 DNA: TGCAGTGCCACCAAGAACACTGAAGCTTTCTTT. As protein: CSATKNTEAFF.

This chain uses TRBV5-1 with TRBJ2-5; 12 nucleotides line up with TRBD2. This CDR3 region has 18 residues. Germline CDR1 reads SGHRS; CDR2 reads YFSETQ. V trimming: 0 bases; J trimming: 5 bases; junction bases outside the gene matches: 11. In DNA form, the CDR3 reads TGCGCCAGCAGCTTGGGGCCCGGTGGACTAGCGGGACGGGAGACCCAGTACTTC. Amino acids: CASSLGPGGLAGRETQYF.